This TCR beta chain was profiled in a study of T cells in Graves' hyperthyroidism and ophthalmopathy. This clonotype occurred many times. RNA transcripts yielded amplified TCR beta CDR3 regions. First-round RT-PCR targeting the TCR CDR3 was performed with the HTBI primer set. TCRdb fed the multiplex PCR reads into MiXCR, producing one record per CDR3 protein. The sample has about 400,000 distinct CDR3 sequences, about a sixth seen once; the top ten hold around 7.3%. Germline V lookup: CDR1 SGHTA, CDR2 FQGTGA. The CDR3 consists of 17 residues. V lost 5 bases, J lost 2 bases, and 11 bases stayed unmatched.

This receptor was obtained from a woman between 18 and 29 years old with Graves' hyperthyroidism. Sequencing used blood. J is TRBJ2-3 and V is TRBV7-3; the match to TRBD2 covers 9 bases. The CDR3 DNA follows: TGTGCCAGCAGCCCGGCACCCAGCGGGAGGCCCACAGATACGCAGTATTTT. Translated, it gives CASSPAPSGRPTDTQYF. The complete variable domain, with remaining parts taken from reference TRBV7-3 and TRBJ2-3, reads GAGVSQTPSNKVTEKGKYVELRCDPISGHTALYWYRQSLGQGPEFLIYFQGTGAADDSGLPNDRFFAVRPEGSVSTLKIQRTERGDSAVYLCASSPAPSGRPTDTQYFGPGTRLTVL.